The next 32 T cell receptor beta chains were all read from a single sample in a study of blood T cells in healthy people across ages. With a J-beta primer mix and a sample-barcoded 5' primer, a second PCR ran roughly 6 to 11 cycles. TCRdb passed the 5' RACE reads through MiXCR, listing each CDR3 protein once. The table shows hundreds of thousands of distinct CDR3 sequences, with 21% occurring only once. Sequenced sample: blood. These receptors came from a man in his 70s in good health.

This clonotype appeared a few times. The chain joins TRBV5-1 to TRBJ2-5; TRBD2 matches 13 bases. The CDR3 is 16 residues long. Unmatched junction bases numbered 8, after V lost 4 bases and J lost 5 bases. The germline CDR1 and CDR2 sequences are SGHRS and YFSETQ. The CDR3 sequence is CASSDPGLAGLETQYF. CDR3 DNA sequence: TGCGCCAGCAGCGATCCGGGACTAGCGGGACTGGAGACCCAGTACTTC.

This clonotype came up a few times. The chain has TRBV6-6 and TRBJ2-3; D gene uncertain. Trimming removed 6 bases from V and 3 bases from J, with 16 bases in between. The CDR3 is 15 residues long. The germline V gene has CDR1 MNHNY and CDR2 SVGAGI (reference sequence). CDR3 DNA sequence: TGTGCCAGCAGACCCACAGCCTCCACTACAGATACGCAGTATTTT. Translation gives CASRPTASTTDTQYF.

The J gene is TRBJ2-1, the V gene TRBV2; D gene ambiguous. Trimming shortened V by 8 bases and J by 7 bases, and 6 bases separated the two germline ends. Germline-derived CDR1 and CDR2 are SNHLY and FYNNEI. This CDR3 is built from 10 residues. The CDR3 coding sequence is TGTGCCAGCGGTGGGAATGAGCAGTTCTTC. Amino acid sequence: CASGGNEQFF. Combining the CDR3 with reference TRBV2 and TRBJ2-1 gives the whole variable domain EPEVTQTPSHQVTQMGQEVILRCVPISNHLYFYWYRQILGQKVEFLVSFYNNEISEKSEIFDDQFSVERPDGSNFTLKIRSTKLEDSAMYFCASGGNEQFFGPGTRLTVL.

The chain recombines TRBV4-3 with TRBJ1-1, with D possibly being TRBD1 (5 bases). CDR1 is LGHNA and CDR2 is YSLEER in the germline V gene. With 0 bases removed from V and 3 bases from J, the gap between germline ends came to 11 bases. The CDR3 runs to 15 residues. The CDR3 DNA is TGCGCCAGCAGCCAAGATCCCCAGGGTGACACTGAAGCTTTCTTT. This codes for CASSQDPQGDTEAFF.

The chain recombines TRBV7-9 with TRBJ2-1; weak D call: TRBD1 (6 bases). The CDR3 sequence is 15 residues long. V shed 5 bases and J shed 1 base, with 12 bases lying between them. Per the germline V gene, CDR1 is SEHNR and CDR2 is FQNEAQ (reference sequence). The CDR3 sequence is CASSVDRPSYNEQFF. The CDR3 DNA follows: TGTGCCAGCAGCGTCGACAGGCCGTCCTACAATGAGCAGTTCTTC. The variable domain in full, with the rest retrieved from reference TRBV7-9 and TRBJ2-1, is DTGVSQNPRHKITKRGQNVTFRCDPISEHNRLYWYRQTLGQGPEFLTYFQNEAQLEKSRLLSDRFSAERPKGSFSTLEIQRTEQGDSAMYLCASSVDRPSYNEQFFGPGTRLTVL.

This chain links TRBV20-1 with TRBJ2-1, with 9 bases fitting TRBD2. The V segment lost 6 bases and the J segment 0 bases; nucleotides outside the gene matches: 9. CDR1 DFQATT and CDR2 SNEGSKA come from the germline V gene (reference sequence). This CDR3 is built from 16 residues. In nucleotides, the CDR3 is TGCAGTGCGAGAAACCGACTAGCGGCCTCCTACAATGAGCAGTTCTTC. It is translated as CSARNRLAASYNEQFF.

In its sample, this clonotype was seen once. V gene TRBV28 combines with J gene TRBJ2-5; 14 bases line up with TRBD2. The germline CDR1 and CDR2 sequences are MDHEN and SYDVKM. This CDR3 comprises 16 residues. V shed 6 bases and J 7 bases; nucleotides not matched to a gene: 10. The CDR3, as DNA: TGTGCCAGCAGCGACCAGACTAGCGGGAGGGCCGTGACCCAGTACTTC. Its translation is CASSDQTSGRAVTQYF.

The CDR3 sequence is CASGSGQPGQETQYF. The CDR3 nucleotides are TGTGCCAGCGGTTCAGGACAGCCGGGGCAAGAGACCCAGTACTTC. J is TRBJ2-5 and V is TRBV6-2 or TRBV6-3; tentative D call: TRBD1 (6 bases). V was trimmed by 8 bases and J by 2 bases, leaving 18 bases between them. The V gene's germline CDR1 is MNHEY and CDR2 SVGEGT. CDR3 length: 15 residues.

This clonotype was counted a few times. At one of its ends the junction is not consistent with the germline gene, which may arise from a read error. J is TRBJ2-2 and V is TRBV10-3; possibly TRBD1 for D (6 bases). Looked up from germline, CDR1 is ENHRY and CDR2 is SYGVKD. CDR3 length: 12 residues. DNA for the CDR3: TGTGCCGTCAGGGGGAACACCGGGGAGCTGTTTTTT. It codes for CAVRGNTGELFF.

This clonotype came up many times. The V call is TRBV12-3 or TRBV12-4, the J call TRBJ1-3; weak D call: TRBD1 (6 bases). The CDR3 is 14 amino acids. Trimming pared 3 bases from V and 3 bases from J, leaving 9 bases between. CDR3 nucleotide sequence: TGTGCCAGCAGTTTCGGACAGAGTGGAAACACCATATATTTT. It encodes CASSFGQSGNTIYF.

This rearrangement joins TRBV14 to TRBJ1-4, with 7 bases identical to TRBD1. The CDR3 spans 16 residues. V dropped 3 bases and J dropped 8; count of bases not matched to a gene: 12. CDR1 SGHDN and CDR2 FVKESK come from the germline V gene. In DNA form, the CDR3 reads TGTGCCAGCAGCCATCAATACAGGGGCGCGGGGGAAAAACTGTTTTTT. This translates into CASSHQYRGAGEKLFF.

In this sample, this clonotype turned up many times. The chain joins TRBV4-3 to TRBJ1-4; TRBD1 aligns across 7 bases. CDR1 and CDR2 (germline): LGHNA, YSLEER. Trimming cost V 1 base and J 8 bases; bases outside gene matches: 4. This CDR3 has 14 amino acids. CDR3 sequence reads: CASSQASRGEKLFF. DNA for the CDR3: TGCGCCAGCAGCCAAGCTAGCAGGGGGGAAAAACTGTTTTTT.

The CDR3 sequence: CASSLEGSRGNIQYF. CDR3 nucleotide sequence: TGTGCCAGCAGCTTAGAGGGATCCAGGGGAAACATTCAGTACTTC. V is TRBV7-9 and J is TRBJ2-4; tentatively, D is TRBD1 (6 bases). The CDR3 runs 15 residues. Trimming pared 1 base from V and 6 bases from J, leaving 13 bases between. In germline, CDR1 is SEHNR, CDR2 FQNEAQ (reference sequence).

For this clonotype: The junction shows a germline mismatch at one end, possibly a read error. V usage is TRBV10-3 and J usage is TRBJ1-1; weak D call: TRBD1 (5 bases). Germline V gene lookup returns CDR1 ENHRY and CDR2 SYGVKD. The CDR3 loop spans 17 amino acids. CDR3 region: CAIGEGSGTAMNTEAFF. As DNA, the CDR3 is TGTGCCATCGGTGAGGGATCCGGGACCGCCATGAACACTGAAGCTTTCTTT.

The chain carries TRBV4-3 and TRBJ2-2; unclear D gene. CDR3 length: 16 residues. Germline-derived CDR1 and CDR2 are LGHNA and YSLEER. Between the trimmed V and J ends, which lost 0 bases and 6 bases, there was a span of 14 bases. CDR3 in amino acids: CASSQDHLNGAGELFF. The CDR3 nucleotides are TGCGCCAGCAGCCAAGATCACCTCAACGGTGCCGGGGAGCTGTTTTTT.

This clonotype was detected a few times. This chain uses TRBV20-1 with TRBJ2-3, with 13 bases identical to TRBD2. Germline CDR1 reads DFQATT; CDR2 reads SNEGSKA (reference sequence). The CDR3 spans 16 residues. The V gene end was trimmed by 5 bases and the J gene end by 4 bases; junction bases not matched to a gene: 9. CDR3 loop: CSARRTSGSWADTQYF. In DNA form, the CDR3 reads TGCAGTGCTCGCCGGACTAGCGGGAGTTGGGCAGATACGCAGTATTTT.

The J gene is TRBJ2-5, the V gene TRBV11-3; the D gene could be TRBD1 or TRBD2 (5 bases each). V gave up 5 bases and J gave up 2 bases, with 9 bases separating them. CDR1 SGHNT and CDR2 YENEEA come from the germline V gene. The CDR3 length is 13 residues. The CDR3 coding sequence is TGTGCCAGCAGCCGGGGCAGTCAAGAGACCCAGTACTTC. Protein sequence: CASSRGSQETQYF.

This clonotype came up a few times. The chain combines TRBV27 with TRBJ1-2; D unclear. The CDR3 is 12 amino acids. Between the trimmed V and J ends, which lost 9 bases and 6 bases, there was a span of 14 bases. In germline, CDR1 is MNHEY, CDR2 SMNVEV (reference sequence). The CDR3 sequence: CASPSLGHGYTF. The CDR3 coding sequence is TGTGCCAGTCCTTCCTTGGGCCATGGCTACACCTTC.

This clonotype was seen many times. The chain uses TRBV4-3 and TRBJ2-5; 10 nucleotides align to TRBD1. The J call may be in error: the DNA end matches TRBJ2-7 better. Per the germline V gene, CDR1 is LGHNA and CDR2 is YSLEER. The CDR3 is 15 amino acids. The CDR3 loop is CASSRTGTGAYEQYF. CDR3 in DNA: TGCGCCAGCAGCCGAACCGGGACAGGGGCATACGAGCAGTACTTC.

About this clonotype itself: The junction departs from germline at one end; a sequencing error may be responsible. The CDR3, as DNA: TGTGCCAGCAGTTACCTCCCCTATGGGGCGAAACAAGAGACCCAGTACTTC. Translation gives CASSYLPYGAKQETQYF. This chain joins TRBV10-3 and TRBJ2-5, with D tentatively TRBD1 (5 bases). The CDR3 has 17 amino acids. Germline V gene lookup returns CDR1 ENHRY and CDR2 SYGVKD.

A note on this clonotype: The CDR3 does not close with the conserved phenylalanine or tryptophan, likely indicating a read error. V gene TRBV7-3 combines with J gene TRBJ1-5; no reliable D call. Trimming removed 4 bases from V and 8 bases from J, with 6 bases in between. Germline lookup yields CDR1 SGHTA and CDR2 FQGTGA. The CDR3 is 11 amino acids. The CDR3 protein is CASSSTEPQHL. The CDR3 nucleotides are TGTGCCAGCAGCTCAACAGAGCCCCAGCATCTT.

The CDR3 DNA is TGTGCCAGCAGTCCACTCCCGGGACAGGGTGAAGAGCAGTACTTC. Translated, it gives CASSPLPGQGEEQYF. The chain has TRBV27 and TRBJ2-7, with 9 bases that match TRBD1. This CDR3 has 15 amino acids. V lost 5 bases to trimming and J lost 7 bases; unmatched junction nucleotides: 12. Germline CDR1 and CDR2: MNHEY and SMNVEV (reference sequence).

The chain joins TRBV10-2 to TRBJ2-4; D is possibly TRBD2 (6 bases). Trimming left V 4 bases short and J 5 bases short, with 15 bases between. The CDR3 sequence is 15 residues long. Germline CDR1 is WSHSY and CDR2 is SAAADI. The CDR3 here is CASSGTSRLQNIQYF. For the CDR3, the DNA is TGCGCCAGCAGTGGAACTAGCCGCCTACAAAACATTCAGTACTTC.

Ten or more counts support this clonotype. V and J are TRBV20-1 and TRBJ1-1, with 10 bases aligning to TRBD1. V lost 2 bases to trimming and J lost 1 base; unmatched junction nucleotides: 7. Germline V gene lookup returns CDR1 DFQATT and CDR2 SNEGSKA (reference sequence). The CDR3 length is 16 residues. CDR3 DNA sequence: TGCAGTGCTAGAAACCGGGACAGGGGTAAGAACACTGAAGCTTTCTTT. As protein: CSARNRDRGKNTEAFF.

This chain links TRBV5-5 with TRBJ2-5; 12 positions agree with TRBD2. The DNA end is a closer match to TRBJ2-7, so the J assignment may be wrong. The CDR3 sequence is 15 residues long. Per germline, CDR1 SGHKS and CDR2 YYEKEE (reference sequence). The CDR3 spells CASNLAGGPNYEQYF. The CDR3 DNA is TGTGCCAGCAACCTAGCGGGAGGGCCAAACTACGAGCAGTACTTC.

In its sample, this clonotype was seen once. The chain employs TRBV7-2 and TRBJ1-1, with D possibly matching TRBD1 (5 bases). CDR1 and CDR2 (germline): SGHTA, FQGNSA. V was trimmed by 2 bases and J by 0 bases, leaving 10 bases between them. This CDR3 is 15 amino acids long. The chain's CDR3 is CASSLNQGVNTEAFF. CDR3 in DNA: TGTGCCAGCAGCTTAAACCAGGGCGTGAACACTGAAGCTTTCTTT.

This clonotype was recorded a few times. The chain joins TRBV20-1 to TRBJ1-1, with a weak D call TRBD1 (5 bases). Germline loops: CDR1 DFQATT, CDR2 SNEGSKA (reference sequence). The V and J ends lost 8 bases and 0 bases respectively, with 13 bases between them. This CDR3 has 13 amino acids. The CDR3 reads CSTGPRVNTEAFF. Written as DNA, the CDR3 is TGCAGTACCGGACCCAGGGTGAACACTGAAGCTTTCTTT.

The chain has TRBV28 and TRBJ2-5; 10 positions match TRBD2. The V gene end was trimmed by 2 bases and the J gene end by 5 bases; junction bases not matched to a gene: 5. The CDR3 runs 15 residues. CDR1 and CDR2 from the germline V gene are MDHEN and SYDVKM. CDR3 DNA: TGTGCCAGCAGTTTACTAGCGGGAGAGGCGGAGACCCAGTACTTC. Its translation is CASSLLAGEAETQYF.

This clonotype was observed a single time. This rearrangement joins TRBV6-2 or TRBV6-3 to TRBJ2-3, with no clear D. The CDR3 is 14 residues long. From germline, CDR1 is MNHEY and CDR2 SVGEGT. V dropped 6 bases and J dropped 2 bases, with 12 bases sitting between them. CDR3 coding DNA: TGTGCCAGCAGCACCGTCGGCTTCACAGATACGCAGTATTTT. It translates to CASSTVGFTDTQYF.

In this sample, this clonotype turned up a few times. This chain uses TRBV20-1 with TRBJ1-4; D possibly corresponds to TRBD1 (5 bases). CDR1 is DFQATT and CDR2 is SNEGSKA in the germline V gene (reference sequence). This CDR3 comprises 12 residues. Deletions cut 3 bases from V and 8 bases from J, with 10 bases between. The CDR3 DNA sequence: TGCAGTGCTAGTGGGGGGGAAGAAAAACTGTTTTTT. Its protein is CSASGGEEKLFF.

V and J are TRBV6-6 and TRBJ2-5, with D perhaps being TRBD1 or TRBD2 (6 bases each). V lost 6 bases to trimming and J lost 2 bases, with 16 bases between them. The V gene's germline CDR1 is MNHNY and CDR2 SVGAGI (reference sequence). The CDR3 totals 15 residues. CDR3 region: CASRGGQRSQETQYF. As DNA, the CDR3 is TGTGCCAGCAGAGGGGGGCAGCGGTCACAAGAGACCCAGTACTTC.

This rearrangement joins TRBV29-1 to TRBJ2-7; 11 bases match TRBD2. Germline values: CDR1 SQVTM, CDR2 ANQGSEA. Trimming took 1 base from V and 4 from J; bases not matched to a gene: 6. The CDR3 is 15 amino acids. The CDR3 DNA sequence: TGCAGCGTTGAAGTTAGACTAGCGGGAAAGTACGAGCAGTACTTC. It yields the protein CSVEVRLAGKYEQYF.